Below, one T cell receptor beta chain is given with its context. Its antigen is still unknown. Documented time point: after neoadjuvant nivolumab, at surgical resection. These oral cavity squamous cell carcinomas were HPV-negative and locally advanced. The data were obtained in a study of neoadjuvant anti-PD-1 for oral cavity cancer. For the study at large: Patients without progression got a fourth dose around day 43.

This table comes from immunoSEQ multiplex PCR, and its TCRdb copy is limited to in-frame clones, with some not included. Here the sample spans 11,000 to 15,000 clones, roughly 70% being singletons. Overall study findings and caveats: Non-responders to neoadjuvant nivolumab had significantly more clonal PBMC T cells than responders.

V was cut by 5 bases and J by 3 bases, with 19 bases left in between. The V gene's germline CDR1 is WNHNN and CDR2 SYGVQD (reference sequence). CDR3 length: 16 amino acids. The sample in question was PBMCs, obtained after nivolumab (anti-PD-1) treatment. The TCR originated in a person aged 40 to 85 with oral cavity squamous cell carcinoma. V is TRBV10-1 and J is TRBJ1-1, with D perhaps TRBD1 (6 bases). The CDR3 nucleotides read TGCGCCAGCAGTCCGGGGGGGGCGCGGGCGTACACTGAAGCTTTCTTT. Protein sequence: CASSPGGARAYTEAFF.